The text below deals with one T cell receptor beta chain. Its specificity is not known. This sample was taken from a study of beta chain features in type 1 diabetes. Overall study context: Examination spanned 100 million to 130 million sorted cells from all samples. General study findings and limits: TCRB CDR3s from Type 1 diabetes patients were moderately but significantly shorter in all four CD4+ subsets. High TCR expression in some cells could lead to their over-representation in cDNA sequencing.

Expressed TCRB transcripts were sequenced, since all the RNA that had been isolated was reverse transcribed. The data were produced by immunoSEQ multiplex PCR, yet TCRdb's version contains in-frame clones alone and is incomplete. The sample shows 350,000 to 450,000 clones, around an eighth of them seen only once. There was one heparinised blood draw per donor, averaging approximately 120 mL. V shed 1 base and J shed 1 base, with 16 bases lying between them. Looked up from germline, CDR1 is GTSNPN and CDR2 is SVGIG (reference sequence). The CDR3 runs to 16 residues. The TCR sequence derives from a woman between 18 and 29 years old with type 1 diabetes. V is TRBV30 and J is TRBJ1-1; tentatively, D is TRBD1 (5 bases). Sequencing was carried out using naive CD4+ T cells from blood. CDR3 DNA: TGTGCCTGGAGTGGCTGGGGGGTAAGTACGAACACTGAAGCTTTCTTT. This translates into CAWSGWGVSTNTEAFF.